This T cell receptor beta chain is drawn from a study of shared clonotypes between healthy human individuals. Study background: The donor group consisted of a couple of women and a few men, aged 18 to 49.

The CDR3 consists of 13 residues. Germline V gene sequence: CDR1 LNHDA, CDR2 SQIVND (reference sequence). A single count supports this clone. The junction shows a germline mismatch at one end, possibly a read error. Here immunoSEQ multiplex PCR was the method, and the copy in TCRdb shows in-frame clones only, minus some. The table has some 500,000 clones, about 96% seen once. This chain connects TRBV19 to TRBJ1-4; D uncertain. The sequence was collected from a young woman in good health. Sequenced material: naive CD4+ T cells sorted from blood. As for subset: CD45RA+ positively selected. CDR3 DNA sequence: TGTGCCAGTAGTGTAGACGGTGATGAAAAACTGTTTTTT. Translation gives CASSVDGDEKLFF.